These T cell receptor beta chains were read from a single sample in a study of T cell responses to AZD1222 COVID-19 vaccine. The table came from immunoSEQ multiplex PCR; TCRdb's copy has only in-frame clones and leaves some out. Among about 120,000 clones, about 89% were seen once, and the ten largest hold about 27%. The sequences come from peripheral blood, collected on day 0 of AZD1222 vaccination. These receptors all come from an adult in good health. CDR3s include the opening cysteine and the closing phenylalanine or tryptophan. A D gene is named only where the DNA matches it firmly. Expanded clones get a size class; other rows say once, few or many, or leave the size out.

16	TRBV7-9	.	.	TRBJ2-4	TGTGCCAGCAGCTTGGGAGCGTCGTTAGCCAAAAACATTCAGTACTTC	CASSLGASLAKNIQYF
12	TRBV6-5	.	.	TRBJ2-5	TGTGCCAGCAGTAGTACATGGGAGACCCAGTACTTC	CASSSTWETQYF
14	TRBV3-1/TRBV3-2	once	TRBD2	TRBJ2-2	TGTGCCAGCGGCCTAGCGGGGGGGACCGGGGAGCTGTTTTTT	CASGLAGGTGELFF
15	TRBV4-3	.	TRBD1	TRBJ1-6	TGCGCCAGCACAAACAGGGGGCGATCGGATTCACCCCTCCACTTT	CASTNRGRSDSPLHF
14	TRBV7-9	.	.	TRBJ1-2	TGTGCCAGCAGCTTAGGCAGGAAAGAGGATGGCTACACCTTC	CASSLGRKEDGYTF
15	TRBV6-2/TRBV6-3	.	.	TRBJ1-3	TGTGCCAGCAGTTACGTCGATGATCCTGGAAACACCATATATTTT	CASSYVDDPGNTIYF
17	TRBV4-3	.	.	TRBJ1-4	TGCGCCAGCAGCCAGCCGCGGTATGAGGCAACTAATGAAAAACTGTTTTTT	CASSQPRYEATNEKLFF
15	TRBV6-1	few	.	TRBJ2-2	TGTGCCAGCAGTGAATCCCTAGCGAGAACCGGGGAGCTGTTTTTT	CASSESLARTGELFF
13	TRBV5-4	.	.	TRBJ1-1	TGTGCCAGCAGCTTGGAATCCTACACTGAAGCTTTCTTT	CASSLESYTEAFF
13	TRBV27	.	.	TRBJ2-5	TGTGCCAGCAGTTACGACCCCAGAGAGACCCAGTACTTC	CASSYDPRETQYF
12	TRBV7-3	.	.	TRBJ2-3	TGTGCCAGCAGCCCCAGCACAGATACGCAGTATTTT	CASSPSTDTQYF
11	TRBV30	.	.	TRBJ2-7	TGTGCCTGGAGTGTCTTCAGTGAGCAGTACTTC	CAWSVFSEQYF
14	TRBV7-4	.	.	TRBJ2-7	TGTGCCAGCAGCTCTCTAGTGCTGACCTACGAGCAGTACTTC	CASSSLVLTYEQYF
13	TRBV6-5	once	.	TRBJ2-7	TGTGCCAGCAGTTTGGCAGTCTCCTACGAGCAGTACTTC	CASSLAVSYEQYF
15	TRBV7-2	.	.	TRBJ2-7	TGTGCCAGCAGCTTAGCGCGAGCGGTTGGCTACGAGCAGTACTTC	CASSLARAVGYEQYF
15	TRBV6-5	.	.	TRBJ2-3	TGTGCCAGCAGTTTCAGTTTTTCTTCCGCAGATACGCAGTATTTT	CASSFSFSSADTQYF
14	TRBV5-8	.	.	TRBJ1-1	TGTGCCAGCAGCGTGGGACGGGACAACACTGAAGCTTTCTTT	CASSVGRDNTEAFF